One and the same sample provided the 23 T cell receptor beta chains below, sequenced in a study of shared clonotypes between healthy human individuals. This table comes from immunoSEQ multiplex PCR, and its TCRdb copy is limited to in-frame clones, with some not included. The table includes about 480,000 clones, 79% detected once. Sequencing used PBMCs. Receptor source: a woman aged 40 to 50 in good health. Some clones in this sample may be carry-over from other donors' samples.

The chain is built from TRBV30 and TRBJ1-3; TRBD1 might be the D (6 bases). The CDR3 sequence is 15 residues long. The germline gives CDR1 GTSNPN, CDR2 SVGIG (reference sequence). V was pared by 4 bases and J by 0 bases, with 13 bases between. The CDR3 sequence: CAWKSGVASGNTIYF. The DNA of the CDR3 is TGTGCCTGGAAATCAGGGGTTGCCTCTGGAAACACCATATATTTT. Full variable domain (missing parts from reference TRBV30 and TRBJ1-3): SQTIHQWPATLVQPVGSPLSLECTVEGTSNPNLYWYRQAAGRGLQLLFYSVGIGQISSEVPQNLSASRPQDRQFILSSKKLLLSDSGFYLCAWKSGVASGNTIYFGEGSWLTVV.

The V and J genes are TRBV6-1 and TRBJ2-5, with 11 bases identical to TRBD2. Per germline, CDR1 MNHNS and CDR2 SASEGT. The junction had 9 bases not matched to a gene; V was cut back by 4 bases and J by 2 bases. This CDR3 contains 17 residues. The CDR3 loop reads CASSGGLAEILQETQYF. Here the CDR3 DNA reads TGTGCCAGCAGTGGGGGACTAGCGGAGATACTTCAAGAGACCCAGTACTTC.

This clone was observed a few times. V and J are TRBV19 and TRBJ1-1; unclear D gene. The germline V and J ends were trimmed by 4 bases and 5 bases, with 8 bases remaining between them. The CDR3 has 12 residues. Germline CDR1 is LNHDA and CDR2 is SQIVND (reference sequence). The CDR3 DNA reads TGTGCCAGTAGTAGTGGGGTTACTGAAGCTTTCTTT. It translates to CASSSGVTEAFF.

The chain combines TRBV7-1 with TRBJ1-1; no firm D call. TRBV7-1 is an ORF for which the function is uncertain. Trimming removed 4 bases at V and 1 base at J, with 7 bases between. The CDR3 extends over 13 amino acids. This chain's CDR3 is CASSFWGNTEAFF. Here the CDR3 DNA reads TGTGCCAGCAGCTTTTGGGGGAACACTGAAGCTTTCTTT.

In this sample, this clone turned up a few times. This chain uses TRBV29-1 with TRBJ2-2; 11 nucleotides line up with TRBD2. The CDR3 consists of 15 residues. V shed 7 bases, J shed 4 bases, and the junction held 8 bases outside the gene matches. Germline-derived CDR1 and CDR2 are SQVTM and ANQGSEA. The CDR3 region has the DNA TGCAGCGCTTCCACTAGCGGGAGCGGCACCGGGGAGCTGTTTTTT. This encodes CSASTSGSGTGELFF.

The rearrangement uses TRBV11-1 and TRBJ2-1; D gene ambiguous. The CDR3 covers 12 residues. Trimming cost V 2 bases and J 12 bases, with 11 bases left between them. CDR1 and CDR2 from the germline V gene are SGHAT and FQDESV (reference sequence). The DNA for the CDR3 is TGTGCCAGCAGCTTATCGGTCAGAAGGCAGTTCTTC. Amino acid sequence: CASSLSVRRQFF.

The DNA of the CDR3 is TGTGCCAGCAGCGTAGTGGGGGGACTAGCGAATGAGCAGTTCTTC. This encodes CASSVVGGLANEQFF. This chain joins TRBV9 and TRBJ2-1; 10 nucleotides match TRBD2. V lost 0 bases, J lost 7 bases, and 4 bases stayed unmatched. The CDR3 is 15 residues long. Germline loops: CDR1 SGDLS, CDR2 YYNGEE. The entire variable domain, with the rest obtained from reference TRBV9 and TRBJ2-1, is as follows: DSGVTQTPKHLITATGQRVTLRCSPRSGDLSVYWYQQSLDQGLQFLIQYYNGEERAKGNILERFSAQQFPDLHSELNLSSLELGDSALYFCASSVVGGLANEQFFGPGTRLTVL.

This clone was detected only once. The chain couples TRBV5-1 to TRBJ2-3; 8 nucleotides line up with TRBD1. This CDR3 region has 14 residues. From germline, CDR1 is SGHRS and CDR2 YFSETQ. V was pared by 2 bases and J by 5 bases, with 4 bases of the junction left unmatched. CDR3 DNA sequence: TGCGCCAGCAGCTTAGGACAGGGAGTAGATACGCAGTATTTT. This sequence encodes CASSLGQGVDTQYF.

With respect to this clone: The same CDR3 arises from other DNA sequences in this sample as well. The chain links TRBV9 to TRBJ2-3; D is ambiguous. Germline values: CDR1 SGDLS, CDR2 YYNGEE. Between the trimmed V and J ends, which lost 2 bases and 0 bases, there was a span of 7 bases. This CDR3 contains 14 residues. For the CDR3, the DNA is TGTGCCAGCAGCGTGGACGGAAGCACAGATACGCAGTATTTT. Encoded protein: CASSVDGSTDTQYF.

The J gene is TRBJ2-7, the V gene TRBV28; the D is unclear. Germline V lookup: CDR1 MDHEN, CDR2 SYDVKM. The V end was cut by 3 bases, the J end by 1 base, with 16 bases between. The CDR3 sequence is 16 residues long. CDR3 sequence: CASSFPRQTSSYEQYF. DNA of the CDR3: TGTGCCAGCAGTTTCCCCCGCCAGACTTCATCCTACGAGCAGTACTTC.

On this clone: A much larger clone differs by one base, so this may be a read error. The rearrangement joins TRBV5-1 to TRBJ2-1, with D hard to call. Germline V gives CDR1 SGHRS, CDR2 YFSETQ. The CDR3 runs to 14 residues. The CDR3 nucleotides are TGCACCAGCAGCTTGACTGCGGTGTGGGATGGGCAGTTCTTC. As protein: CTSSLTAVWDGQFF. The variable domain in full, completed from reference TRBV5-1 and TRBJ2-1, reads KAGVTQTPRYLIKTRGQQVTLSCSPISGHRSVSWYQQTPGQGLQFLFEYFSETQRNKGNFPGRFSGRQFSNSRSEMNVSTLELGDSALYLCTSSLTAVWDGQFFGPGTRLTVL.

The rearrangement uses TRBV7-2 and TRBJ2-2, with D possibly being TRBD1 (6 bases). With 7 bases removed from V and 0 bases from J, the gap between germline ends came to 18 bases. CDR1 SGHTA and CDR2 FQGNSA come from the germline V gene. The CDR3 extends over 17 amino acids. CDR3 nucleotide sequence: TGTGCCAGCACCCGAGGAGCCGGGACAACGAACACCGGGGAGCTGTTTTTT. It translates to CASTRGAGTTNTGELFF.

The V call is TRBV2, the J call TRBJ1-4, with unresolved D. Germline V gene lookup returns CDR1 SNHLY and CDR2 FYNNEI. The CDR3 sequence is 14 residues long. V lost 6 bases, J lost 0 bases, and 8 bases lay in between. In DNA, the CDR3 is TGTGCCAGCAGAACAGTTGCAACTAATGAAAAACTGTTTTTT. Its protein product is CASRTVATNEKLFF.

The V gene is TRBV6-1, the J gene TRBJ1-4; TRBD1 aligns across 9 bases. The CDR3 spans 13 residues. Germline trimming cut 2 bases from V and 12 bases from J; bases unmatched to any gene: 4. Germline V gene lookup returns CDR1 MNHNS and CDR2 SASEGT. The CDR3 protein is CASSENRDRELFF. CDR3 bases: TGTGCCAGCAGTGAAAACCGGGACAGGGAACTGTTTTTT.

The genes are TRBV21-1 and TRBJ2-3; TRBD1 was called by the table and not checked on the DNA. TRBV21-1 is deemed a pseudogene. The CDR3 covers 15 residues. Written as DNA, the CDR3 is TGTGCCAGCCACGTAGCAGGGTGCAGAACAGATACGCAGTATTTT. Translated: CASHVAGCRTDTQYF.

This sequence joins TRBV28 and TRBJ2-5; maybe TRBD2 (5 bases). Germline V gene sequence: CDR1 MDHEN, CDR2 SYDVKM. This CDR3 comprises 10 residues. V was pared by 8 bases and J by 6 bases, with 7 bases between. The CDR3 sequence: CASRGKTQYF. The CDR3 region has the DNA TGTGCCAGCCGAGGGAAGACCCAGTACTTC.

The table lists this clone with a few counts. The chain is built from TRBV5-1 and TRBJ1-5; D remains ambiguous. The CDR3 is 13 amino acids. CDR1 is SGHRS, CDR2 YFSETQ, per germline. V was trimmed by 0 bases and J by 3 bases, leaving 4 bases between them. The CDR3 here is CASSLDPNQPQHF. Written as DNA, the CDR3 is TGCGCCAGCAGCTTGGACCCCAATCAGCCCCAGCATTTT.

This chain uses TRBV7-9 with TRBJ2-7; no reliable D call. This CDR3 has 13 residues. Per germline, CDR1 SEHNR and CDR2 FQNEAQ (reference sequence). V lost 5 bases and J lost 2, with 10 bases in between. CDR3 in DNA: TGTGCCAGCAGCCTAAGGTTGCCCTACGAGCAGTACTTC. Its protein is CASSLRLPYEQYF. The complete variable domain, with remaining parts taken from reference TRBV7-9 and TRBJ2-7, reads DTGVSQNPRHKITKRGQNVTFRCDPISEHNRLYWYRQTLGQGPEFLTYFQNEAQLEKSRLLSDRFSAERPKGSFSTLEIQRTEQGDSAMYLCASSLRLPYEQYFGPGTRLTVT.

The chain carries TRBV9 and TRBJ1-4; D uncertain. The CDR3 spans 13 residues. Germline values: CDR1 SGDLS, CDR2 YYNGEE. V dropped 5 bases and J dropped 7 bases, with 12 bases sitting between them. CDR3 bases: TGTGCCAGCAGTCGGCGCAGCGGTGAAAAACTGTTTTTT. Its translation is CASSRRSGEKLFF. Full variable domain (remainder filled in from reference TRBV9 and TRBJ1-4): DSGVTQTPKHLITATGQRVTLRCSPRSGDLSVYWYQQSLDQGLQFLIQYYNGEERAKGNILERFSAQQFPDLHSELNLSSLELGDSALYFCASSRRSGEKLFFGSGTQLSVL.

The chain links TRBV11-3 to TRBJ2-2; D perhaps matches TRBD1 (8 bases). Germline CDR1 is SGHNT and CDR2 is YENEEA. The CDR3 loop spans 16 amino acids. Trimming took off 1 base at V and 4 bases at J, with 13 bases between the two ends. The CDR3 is CASSLAQGGTTGELFF. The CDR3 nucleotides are TGTGCCAGCAGCTTAGCACAGGGGGGGACCACCGGGGAGCTGTTTTTT. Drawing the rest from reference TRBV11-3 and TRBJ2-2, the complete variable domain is EAGVVQSPRYKIIEKKQPVAFWCNPISGHNTLYWYLQNLGQGPELLIRYENEEAVDDSQLPKDRFSAERLKGVDSTLKIQPAELGDSAVYLCASSLAQGGTTGELFFGEGSRLTVL.

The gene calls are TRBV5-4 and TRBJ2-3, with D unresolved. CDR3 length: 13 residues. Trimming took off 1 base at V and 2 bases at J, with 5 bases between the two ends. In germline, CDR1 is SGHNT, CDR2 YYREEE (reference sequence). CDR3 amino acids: CASSLWVTDTQYF. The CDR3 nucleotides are TGTGCCAGCAGCTTGTGGGTCACAGATACGCAGTATTTT.

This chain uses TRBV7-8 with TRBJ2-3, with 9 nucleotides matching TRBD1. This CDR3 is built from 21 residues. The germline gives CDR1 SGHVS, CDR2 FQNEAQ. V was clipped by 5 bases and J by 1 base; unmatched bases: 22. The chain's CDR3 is CASSHIGTGTGLRGGTDTQYF. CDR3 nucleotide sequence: TGTGCCAGCAGCCATATAGGGACCGGGACAGGGCTTAGGGGGGGCACAGATACGCAGTATTTT.

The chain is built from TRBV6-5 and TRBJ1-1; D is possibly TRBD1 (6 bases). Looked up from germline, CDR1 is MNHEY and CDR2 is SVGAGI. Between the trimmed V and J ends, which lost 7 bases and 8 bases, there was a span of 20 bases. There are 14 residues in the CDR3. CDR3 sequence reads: CASTPRGGHGEAFF. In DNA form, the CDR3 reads TGTGCCAGCACTCCTAGAGGGGGGCACGGGGAAGCTTTCTTT.